One sample yielded the 8 T cell receptor beta chains listed below, sequenced in a study of T cell responses to AZD1222 COVID-19 vaccine. Generated by immunoSEQ multiplex PCR, the TCRdb table keeps only in-frame clones and is missing some. The data contain about 270,000 clones, 94% of them singletons. This material consisted of peripheral blood, taken 28 days after the second AZD1222 dose. The receptors derive from an adult who received the AZD1222 COVID-19 vaccine.

The chain has TRBV7-9 and TRBJ1-1; D is unresolved. This CDR3 has 14 residues. The germline V gene has CDR1 SEHNR and CDR2 FQNEAQ (reference sequence). Trimming removed 3 bases from V and 1 base from J, with 9 bases in between. The CDR3 sequence: CASSFFGGNTEAFF. The CDR3 nucleotides are TGTGCCAGCAGCTTTTTTGGTGGGAACACTGAAGCTTTCTTT.

The rearrangement joins TRBV5-4 to TRBJ2-7, with 13 bases matching TRBD2. CDR1 SGHNT and CDR2 YYREEE come from the germline V gene (reference sequence). V shed 4 bases and J 3 bases; nucleotides not matched to a gene: 4. This CDR3 is 15 amino acids long. CDR3 amino acids: CASSLGLAGLYEQYF. In DNA form, the CDR3 reads TGTGCCAGCAGCCTGGGACTAGCGGGACTCTACGAGCAGTACTTC.

This chain connects TRBV20-1 to TRBJ2-3, with D possibly matching TRBD1 (6 bases). The CDR3 has 11 amino acids. Trimming took off 6 bases at V and 6 bases at J, with 10 bases between the two ends. The germline CDR1 and CDR2 sequences are DFQATT and SNEGSKA (reference sequence). CDR3 in amino acids: CSALRGDTQYF. As DNA, the CDR3 is TGCAGTGCCCTTAGGGGGGATACGCAGTATTTT.

A note on this clone: The same CDR3 is also encoded by other DNA sequences in this sample. The J gene is TRBJ1-5, the V gene TRBV2, with D hard to call. Trimming cost V 6 bases and J 2 bases, with 8 bases left between them. The CDR3 spans 13 residues. The germline CDR1 and CDR2 sequences are SNHLY and FYNNEI. The CDR3 coding sequence is TGTGCCAGCAGCGGAGGCGGCAATCAGCCCCAGCATTTT. This gives the protein CASSGGGNQPQHF.

This clone was observed once. The chain employs TRBV6-5 and TRBJ2-7; D may be TRBD1 or TRBD2 (5 bases each). Germline CDR1 MNHEY, CDR2 SVGAGI. The CDR3 loop spans 14 amino acids. V was cut by 2 bases and J by 1 base, with 9 bases left in between. CDR3 nucleotide sequence: TGTGCCAGCAGTTACGGGGGACGGTCCTACGAGCAGTACTTC. Encoded protein: CASSYGGRSYEQYF.

This clone was seen once. This chain joins TRBV3-1 (or the pseudogene TRBV3-2) and TRBJ2-7, with D unclear. Trimming took 2 bases from V and 0 from J, leaving 5 bases between them. Germline values: CDR1 LGHDT, CDR2 YNNKEL (reference sequence). This CDR3 spans 13 amino acids. CDR3 in amino acids: CASSQSLSYEQYF. CDR3 coding DNA: TGTGCCAGCAGCCAATCCCTCTCCTACGAGCAGTACTTC.

This chain uses TRBV5-1 with TRBJ1-1; 7 positions match TRBD1. V shed 5 bases, J shed 5 bases, and the junction held 6 bases outside the gene matches. CDR1 SGHRS and CDR2 YFSETQ come from the germline V gene. The CDR3 is made up of 13 amino acids. In DNA form, the CDR3 reads TGCGCCAGCAGAGGGACAGTCGAGACTGAAGCTTTCTTT. It yields the protein CASRGTVETEAFF.

The V and J genes are TRBV27 and TRBJ2-3, with 12 nucleotides matching TRBD2. The ends lost 2 bases at V and 8 bases at J; junction bases unmatched: 8. CDR1 is MNHEY, CDR2 SMNVEV, per germline (reference sequence). This CDR3 has 16 amino acids. CDR3 in DNA: TGTGCCAGCAGTTTAAGGACTAGCGGGACCTTTGCTACGCAGTATTTT. It translates to CASSLRTSGTFATQYF.